Following are 7 T cell receptor beta chains from one sample sequenced in a study of shared clonotypes between healthy human individuals. Generated by immunoSEQ multiplex PCR, the TCRdb table keeps only in-frame clones and is missing some. This table holds millions of clones, roughly 93% found once. Sequenced sample: naive CD4+ T cells from PBMCs. As for subset: CD45RA+ positively selected. The receptors here all came from a man aged 18 to 30 in good health. Some clones in this sample may be carry-over from other donors' samples.

The chain combines TRBV19 with TRBJ2-5; 12 bases line up with TRBD2. Looked up from germline, CDR1 is LNHDA and CDR2 is SQIVND (reference sequence). V shed 3 bases, J shed 7 bases, and the junction held 9 bases outside the gene matches. This CDR3 region has 16 residues. The CDR3 sequence: CASSIRSSGRVGTQYF. CDR3 DNA sequence: TGTGCCAGTAGTATCAGGTCTAGCGGGAGGGTCGGGACCCAGTACTTC. Combining the CDR3 with reference TRBV19 and TRBJ2-5 gives the whole variable domain DGGITQSPKYLFRKEGQNVTLSCEQNLNHDAMYWYRQDPGQGLRLIYYSQIVNDFQKGDIAEGYSVSREKKESFPLTVTSAQKNPTAFYLCASSIRSSGRVGTQYFGPGTRLLVL.

The chain uses TRBV5-1 and TRBJ2-1; the D is unclear. The CDR3 consists of 14 residues. The germline gives CDR1 SGHRS, CDR2 YFSETQ. Trimming took off 2 bases at V and 0 bases at J, with 6 bases between the two ends. For the CDR3, the DNA is TGCGCCAGCAGCTTTTGGAGCTCCTACAATGAGCAGTTCTTC. The encoded protein is CASSFWSSYNEQFF.

This chain joins TRBV15 and TRBJ1-2; a possible D gene is TRBD1 (5 bases). The V end lost 7 bases, the J end lost 4 bases, and 16 bases lay between the germline ends. The CDR3 runs to 14 residues. CDR1 is LNHNV and CDR2 is YYDKDF in the germline V gene (reference sequence). The CDR3, as DNA: TGTGCCACCAATCATGGGGGATTGGGCTATGGCTACACCTTC. It codes for CATNHGGLGYGYTF.

This sequence joins TRBV21-1 and TRBJ1-4; the tabulated D call, TRBD1, remains unverified against the DNA. TRBV21-1 constitutes a pseudogene. This CDR3 spans 17 amino acids. This CDR3 reads CASSRTGTASPNEKLFF. The CDR3 DNA follows: TGTGCCAGCAGCCGGACAGGGACCGCAAGCCCTAATGAAAAACTGTTTTTT.

Points on this clone: This sample includes further DNA sequences coding for the same CDR3. This rearrangement joins TRBV5-1 to TRBJ2-5, with 8 nucleotides matching TRBD2. CDR1 SGHRS and CDR2 YFSETQ come from the germline V gene. The ends lost 3 bases at V and 2 bases at J; junction bases unmatched: 6. The CDR3 extends over 15 amino acids. The CDR3 is CASSSLLAAQETQYF. The CDR3 coding sequence is TGCGCCAGCAGCTCACTACTAGCGGCTCAAGAGACCCAGTACTTC.

The chain links TRBV6-6 to TRBJ1-1; 7 nucleotides line up with TRBD1. CDR3 length: 16 amino acids. Germline V gene data show CDR1 as MNHNY and CDR2 as SVGAGI (reference sequence). V shed 5 bases, J shed 1 base, and the junction held 10 bases outside the gene matches. In DNA, the CDR3 is TGTGCCAGCAGTGCCCGACAGGGTGGGGGGAACACTGAAGCTTTCTTT. Translated, it gives CASSARQGGGNTEAFF.

The J gene is TRBJ2-7, the V gene TRBV6-4; TRBD1 or TRBD2 may be the D gene (5 bases each). V lost 10 bases to trimming and J lost 4 bases, with 17 bases between them. This CDR3 is built from 13 residues. Germline values: CDR1 MRHNA, CDR2 SNTAGT. The CDR3 loop reads CAIRTPGRYEQYF. The CDR3 region has the DNA TGTGCCATCCGGACACCGGGGCGATACGAGCAGTACTTC.